A single sample gave rise to the 25 T cell receptor beta chains below, sequenced in a study of blood T cell repertoires in COVID-19. The method was immunoSEQ multiplex PCR; TCRdb's version includes in-frame clones alone and lacks a portion of them. The sample has fewer than 65,000 clones, 70% to 85% seen once; the top ten hold roughly 4%. The sample comprised peripheral blood. These receptors were taken from a man aged 60-69 years with acute or convalescent COVID-19.

This clone was observed once. V is TRBV24-1 and J is TRBJ2-6; 8 positions match TRBD2. Germline V CDR1 and CDR2: KGHDR, SFDVKD. V was pared by 8 bases and J by 0 bases, with 11 bases of the junction left unmatched. The CDR3 is 18 amino acids. CDR3 coding DNA: TGTGCCACCACTACGGGGGGGAAGGGGGACTCTGGGGCCAACGTCCTGACTTTC. Its protein product is CATTTGGKGDSGANVLTF.

This clone showed up just a few times. This CDR3 is also generated by other DNA sequences in the sample. V gene TRBV19 combines with J gene TRBJ1-2; TRBD1 matches at 11 bases. The CDR3 runs to 14 residues. CDR1 and CDR2 from the germline V gene are LNHDA and SQIVND (reference sequence). The trim removed 4 bases at V and 2 bases at J, leaving 0 bases unmatched. CDR3 sequence (DNA): TGTGCCAGTAGTAGGGACAGGGGGAACTATGGCTACACCTTC. It codes for CASSRDRGNYGYTF.

The chain recombines TRBV9 with TRBJ2-7; tentative D call: TRBD1 (5 bases). The CDR3 contains 14 residues. V shed 0 bases and J shed 3 bases, with 10 bases lying between them. The germline CDR1 and CDR2 sequences are SGDLS and YYNGEE. The CDR3 here is CASSVGGQGYEQYF. In DNA, the CDR3 is TGTGCCAGCAGCGTAGGAGGTCAGGGCTACGAGCAGTACTTC.

The chain joins TRBV5-6 to TRBJ2-7; 9 nucleotides align to TRBD1. V shed 4 bases and J 3 bases; nucleotides not matched to a gene: 14. CDR1 and CDR2 (germline): SGHDT, YYEEEE. The length of the CDR3 is 17 residues. The CDR3 DNA is TGTGCCAGCAGCCCCAATCGGGACAGGGTAAGGGTCTACGAGCAGTACTTC. It codes for CASSPNRDRVRVYEQYF.

The rearrangement links TRBV7-2 to TRBJ2-5, with D unresolved. Looked up from germline, CDR1 is SGHTA and CDR2 is FQGNSA. The CDR3 length is 14 residues. V was clipped by 1 base and J by 1 base, with 7 bases between them. The DNA for the CDR3 is TGTGCCAGCAGCTTAGTGTACAGCCAAGAGACCCAGTACTTC. Its protein product is CASSLVYSQETQYF.

The CDR3 nucleotides read TGTGCCAGCAGCTTGAGGACAGGGCAGCGAGGCTACACCTTC. Its translation is CASSLRTGQRGYTF. V gene TRBV5-6 combines with J gene TRBJ1-2, with 8 bases identical to TRBD1. This CDR3 contains 14 residues. V trimming: 1 base; J trimming: 8 bases; junction bases outside the gene matches: 7. CDR1 is SGHDT, CDR2 YYEEEE, per germline.

The J gene is TRBJ1-2, the V gene TRBV5-1; D is possibly TRBD1 (6 bases). This CDR3 is 14 amino acids long. Between the trimmed V and J ends, which lost 4 bases and 4 bases, there was a span of 14 bases. The V gene's germline CDR1 is SGHRS and CDR2 YFSETQ. The CDR3 bases are TGCGCCAGCAGCGTCGATACAGGGATCTATGGCTACACCTTC. Protein product: CASSVDTGIYGYTF.

The V and J genes are TRBV5-1 and TRBJ1-6, with a tentative D call TRBD1 (5 bases). Germline CDR1 SGHRS, CDR2 YFSETQ. This CDR3 is 15 amino acids long. V was cut by 0 bases and J by 8 bases, with 12 bases left in between. The CDR3 protein is CASSLGQGGDSPLHF. The CDR3 nucleotides read TGCGCCAGCAGCTTGGGGCAGGGAGGAGATTCACCCCTCCACTTT.

This clone came up a few times. The CDR3 coding sequence is TGTGCCAGCAGCTTGTATCAGGGAAAAGCTTTCTTT. This gives the protein CASSLYQGKAFF. V gene TRBV11-2 combines with J gene TRBJ1-1; D is perhaps TRBD1 (5 bases). CDR1 is SGHAT, CDR2 FQNNGV, per germline. Trimming cost V 3 bases and J 9 bases, with 11 bases left between them. CDR3 length: 12 amino acids.

This clone was seen only once. The rearrangement links TRBV30 to TRBJ1-2; D is perhaps TRBD1 (5 bases). This CDR3 has 16 amino acids. Germline CDR1 GTSNPN, CDR2 SVGIG (reference sequence). Trimming shortened V by 3 bases and J by 4 bases, and 21 bases separated the two germline ends. DNA of the CDR3: TGTGCCTGGAGCGGGGAGGCCTACCCGGGGACCTATGGCTACACCTTC. Its protein is CAWSGEAYPGTYGYTF.

The J gene is TRBJ1-2, the V gene TRBV5-1, with D perhaps matching TRBD1 (6 bases). Germline lookup yields CDR1 SGHRS and CDR2 YFSETQ. The germline V and J ends were trimmed by 0 bases and 4 bases, with 13 bases remaining between them. This CDR3 region has 15 residues. The CDR3 protein is CASSLGDRRIYGYTF. CDR3 nucleotide sequence: TGCGCCAGCAGCTTGGGAGACAGGAGAATCTATGGCTACACCTTC. Full variable domain (remainder filled in from reference TRBV5-1 and TRBJ1-2): KAGVTQTPRYLIKTRGQQVTLSCSPISGHRSVSWYQQTPGQGLQFLFEYFSETQRNKGNFPGRFSGRQFSNSRSEMNVSTLELGDSALYLCASSLGDRRIYGYTFGSGTRLTVV.

This clone was recorded once. The rearrangement uses TRBV5-5 and TRBJ2-7; 7 nucleotides align to TRBD1. The CDR3 sequence is 15 residues long. The V segment lost 0 bases and the J segment 4 bases; nucleotides outside the gene matches: 7. Germline CDR1 is SGHKS and CDR2 is YYEKEE (reference sequence). The CDR3 loop reads CASSLGQGDYYEQYF. CDR3 DNA sequence: TGTGCCAGCAGCTTGGGACAGGGTGACTATTACGAGCAGTACTTC.

This clone was counted a few times. CDR3 bases: TGTGCCAGCAGTTACGATTTTGAACAGAACTACGAGCAGTACTTC. Its protein is CASSYDFEQNYEQYF. V usage is TRBV6-6 and J usage is TRBJ2-7; D remains unclear. Deletions cut 2 bases from V and 3 bases from J, with 14 bases between. Germline V gene sequence: CDR1 MNHNY, CDR2 SVGAGI (reference sequence). CDR3 length equals 15 residues.

This clone was seen a single time. The chain employs TRBV9 and TRBJ2-7; the match to TRBD1 covers 8 bases. V lost 4 bases, J lost 3 bases, and 6 bases stayed unmatched. The CDR3 has 14 residues. The germline V gene has CDR1 SGDLS and CDR2 YYNGEE. The CDR3 nucleotides are TGTGCCAGCAGCCCATGGACAGGGAACTACGAGCAGTACTTC. This translates into CASSPWTGNYEQYF.

The chain is built from TRBV24-1 and TRBJ2-7; D is perhaps TRBD1 (9 bases). V dropped 4 bases and J dropped 0 bases, with 18 bases sitting between them. The CDR3 sequence is 17 residues long. Germline V CDR1 and CDR2: KGHDR, SFDVKD. CDR3 nucleotides: TGTGCCACCAGTGACCTAGGGACAGGGACTAGCTCCTACGAGCAGTACTTC. Translating it yields CATSDLGTGTSSYEQYF.

CDR3 loop: CASSPSFVSTDTQYF. Here the CDR3 DNA reads TGTGCCAGCAGCCCCTCTTTCGTAAGCACAGATACGCAGTATTTT. The rearrangement joins TRBV7-2 to TRBJ2-3; no clear D gene. The CDR3 runs 15 residues. Trimming removed 5 bases from V and 0 bases from J, with 12 bases in between. The V gene's germline CDR1 is SGHTA and CDR2 FQGNSA.

The chain carries TRBV5-1 and TRBJ2-3; 8 bases fit TRBD1. The germline V gene has CDR1 SGHRS and CDR2 YFSETQ. The CDR3 consists of 15 residues. Trimming took 4 bases from V and 0 from J; bases not matched to a gene: 4. The CDR3 region is CASSEDRASTDTQYF. CDR3 in DNA: TGCGCCAGCAGCGAGGACAGGGCTAGCACAGATACGCAGTATTTT.

The rearrangement uses TRBV6-1 and TRBJ2-7; 10 bases align to TRBD2. Germline CDR1 reads MNHNS; CDR2 reads SASEGT. The length of the CDR3 is 16 residues. Trimming cost V 4 bases and J 4 bases; bases outside gene matches: 10. The CDR3 sequence: CASSAASSGGGYEQYF. For the CDR3, the DNA is TGTGCCAGCAGTGCCGCCTCTAGCGGGGGAGGGTACGAGCAGTACTTC.

This clone was counted a few times. The V call is TRBV10-2, the J call TRBJ1-1; D not resolved. This CDR3 spans 14 amino acids. Germline-derived CDR1 and CDR2 are WSHSY and SAAADI. V shed 7 bases and J shed 0 bases, with 12 bases lying between them. This CDR3 reads CASKSEYLNTEAFF. The CDR3 coding sequence is TGCGCCAGCAAGTCCGAATACTTGAACACTGAAGCTTTCTTT.

The V and J genes are TRBV2 and TRBJ1-2; the match to TRBD1 covers 10 bases. Unmatched junction bases numbered 6, after V lost 5 bases and J lost 3 bases. CDR3 length: 15 residues. The germline V gene encodes CDR1 SNHLY and CDR2 FYNNEI. CDR3 nucleotide sequence: TGTGCCAGCAGTCTGACAGGGGGCTCGTACTATGGCTACACCTTC. Protein sequence: CASSLTGGSYYGYTF. The whole variable domain, remainder taken from reference TRBV2 and TRBJ1-2, is EPEVTQTPSHQVTQMGQEVILRCVPISNHLYFYWYRQILGQKVEFLVSFYNNEISEKSEIFDDQFSVERPDGSNFTLKIRSTKLEDSAMYFCASSLTGGSYYGYTFGSGTRLTVV.

This clone turned up a few times. The rearrangement links TRBV19 to TRBJ1-4; 8 bases agree with TRBD1. Germline CDR1 LNHDA, CDR2 SQIVND (reference sequence). There are 18 residues in the CDR3. The V and J ends lost 4 bases and 8 bases, in that order; junction bases with no gene match: 18. The CDR3 DNA follows: TGTGCCAGTAGTAAGGGCTGGGCCTGGACAGGGAAGGAAGAAAAACTGTTTTTT. Amino acids: CASSKGWAWTGKEEKLFF. The whole variable domain, filled in from reference TRBV19 and TRBJ1-4, reads DGGITQSPKYLFRKEGQNVTLSCEQNLNHDAMYWYRQDPGQGLRLIYYSQIVNDFQKGDIAEGYSVSREKKESFPLTVTSAQKNPTAFYLCASSKGWAWTGKEEKLFFGSGTQLSVL.

The chain uses TRBV19 and TRBJ2-1; 8 bases map to TRBD1. This CDR3 is built from 14 residues. The ends lost 6 bases at V and 6 bases at J; junction bases unmatched: 7. From germline, CDR1 is LNHDA and CDR2 SQIVND (reference sequence). The CDR3 reads CASSPTGVGNEQFF. For the CDR3, the DNA is TGTGCCAGTAGCCCGACAGGGGTAGGCAATGAGCAGTTCTTC. The variable domain in full, with the rest retrieved from reference TRBV19 and TRBJ2-1, is DGGITQSPKYLFRKEGQNVTLSCEQNLNHDAMYWYRQDPGQGLRLIYYSQIVNDFQKGDIAEGYSVSREKKESFPLTVTSAQKNPTAFYLCASSPTGVGNEQFFGPGTRLTVL.

This clone was seen just once. The gene calls are TRBV18 and TRBJ1-1; D is undetermined. This CDR3 is built from 13 residues. Trimming removed 2 bases from V and 2 bases from J, with 6 bases in between. Per the germline V gene, CDR1 is KGHSH and CDR2 is LQKENI. The CDR3 nucleotides read TGTGCCAGCTCACCAGGGCGCAACACTGAAGCTTTCTTT. Residues: CASSPGRNTEAFF.

The chain uses TRBV21-1 and TRBJ1-1. TRBV21-1 is noted as a pseudogene. The CDR3 is 18 amino acids. The CDR3 DNA reads TGTGCCAGCAGCTATCCGGGAGGGCGACAGGACATGAACACTGAAGCTTTCTTT. This codes for CASSYPGGRQDMNTEAFF.

J is TRBJ1-5 and V is TRBV18, with a possible D match to TRBD1 (6 bases). V was cut by 2 bases and J by 0 bases, with 11 bases left in between. The CDR3 consists of 16 residues. The germline V gene has CDR1 KGHSH and CDR2 LQKENI. CDR3 amino acids: CASSPRTVYSNQPQHF. DNA for the CDR3: TGTGCCAGCTCACCAAGGACAGTTTATAGCAATCAGCCCCAGCATTTT.